Listed here is a single TCR beta chain. The data are from a study of low-dose radiotherapy and immunotherapy resistance in tumors. TRAV and TRBV primers primed cDNA for both TCRalpha and TCRbeta. TCRs were amplified for roughly 20 PCR cycles with a constant-region primer and V-primer adapter. Using its own MiXCR run on the reads, TCRdb lists one record per CDR3 protein. The sample lists 65,000 to 85,000 distinct CDR3 sequences, over 15% occurring once. Time point here: after trial treatment. Stated treatment: LDRT plus nivolumab, ipilimumab, low-dose cyclophosphamide and aspirin (RACIN trial). CDR3 length equals 15 residues. Trimming removed 5 bases at V and 1 base at J, with 14 bases between. Germline V CDR1 and CDR2: MNHEY, SMNVEV (reference sequence).

The source of this sequence is a male donor with prostate cancer. The genes are TRBV27 and TRBJ2-5, with TRBD1 as a possible D gene (5 bases). The starting material was PBMCs, obtained after low-dose radiotherapy plus immunotherapy. CDR3 bases: TGTGCCAGCAGTCAACGTAGGGGTTTCCAAGAGACCCAGTACTTC. Residues: CASSQRRGFQETQYF.